This is a list of T cell receptor beta chains from one sample in a study of T cell responses to AZD1222 COVID-19 vaccine. Clones were read by immunoSEQ multiplex PCR, and TCRdb kept only the in-frame ones, dropping some. The profile shows 150,000 to 160,000 clones, 86% of them singletons. The sample was peripheral blood, taken on day 0 of MenACWY control vaccination. The receptor source for this set is an adult in good health. Each CDR3 is given with its conserved first and last residue. Each record gives: D gene, V gene, clone size, J gene, CDR3 DNA, CDR3 protein. The D gene is left open where the match is weak. A clone size is listed for some rows: how often the clone was seen (once, few, many), or a class if it is expanded.

d_call: -; v_call: TRBV29-1; clone_size: -; j_call: TRBJ2-1; cdr3_nt: TGCAGCGCCCTCCTGAATGAGCAGTTCTTC; cdr3_aa: CSALLNEQFF
d_call: -; v_call: TRBV5-5; clone_size: -; j_call: TRBJ2-2; cdr3_nt: TGTGCCAGCAGCTTGGGACCTTGGGAAACCGGGGAGCTGTTTTTT; cdr3_aa: CASSLGPWETGELFF
d_call: -; v_call: TRBV2; clone_size: -; j_call: TRBJ2-5; cdr3_nt: TGTGCCAGCAGTGAACACCAAGAGACCCAGTACTTC; cdr3_aa: CASSEHQETQYF
d_call: -; v_call: TRBV7-2; clone_size: -; j_call: TRBJ2-3; cdr3_nt: TGTGCCAGCAGCTTAGACGGGGCCCCGAGAGATACGCAGTATTTT; cdr3_aa: CASSLDGAPRDTQYF
d_call: TRBD1; v_call: TRBV4-1; clone_size: -; j_call: TRBJ1-5; cdr3_nt: TGCGCCAGCAGCCAAGATGGGACAGTGTATCAGCCCCAGCATTTT; cdr3_aa: CASSQDGTVYQPQHF
d_call: TRBD1; v_call: TRBV12-3/TRBV12-4; clone_size: -; j_call: TRBJ2-7; cdr3_nt: TGTGCCAGCAGATGGGACAGGGCCCGCCCCTCCTTC; cdr3_aa: CASRWDRARPSF
d_call: -; v_call: TRBV6-5; clone_size: -; j_call: TRBJ1-1; cdr3_nt: TGTGCCAGCGCCCTCTTCAGGACTGTGAACACTGAAGCTTTCTTT; cdr3_aa: CASALFRTVNTEAFF
d_call: TRBD1; v_call: TRBV7-2; clone_size: -; j_call: TRBJ2-1; cdr3_nt: TGTGCCAGCAGCTGGGCCCGGGACAGGGGGTACAATGAGCAGTTCTTC; cdr3_aa: CASSWARDRGYNEQFF
d_call: -; v_call: TRBV24-1; clone_size: -; j_call: TRBJ2-6; cdr3_nt: TGTGCCACCTCCAGAACAGGAGGCTCTGGGGCCAACGTCCTGACTTTC; cdr3_aa: CATSRTGGSGANVLTF
d_call: TRBD1; v_call: TRBV3-1/TRBV3-2; clone_size: -; j_call: TRBJ1-1; cdr3_nt: TGTGCCAGCAGCCTTCCCGGGACAGGGACGAACACTGAAGCTTTCTTT; cdr3_aa: CASSLPGTGTNTEAFF
d_call: -; v_call: TRBV27; clone_size: -; j_call: TRBJ1-2; cdr3_nt: TGTGCCAGCAGCCACACTGGCGATGGCTACACCTTC; cdr3_aa: CASSHTGDGYTF
d_call: TRBD1; v_call: TRBV19; clone_size: -; j_call: TRBJ2-2; cdr3_nt: TGTGCCAGTAGTATAGATGGGACAGCAAACACCGGGGAGCTGTTTTTT; cdr3_aa: CASSIDGTANTGELFF
d_call: TRBD2; v_call: TRBV24-1; clone_size: -; j_call: TRBJ2-1; cdr3_nt: TGTGCCACCAGTGCCATAGCTAGCGGGAGTAACAATGAGCAGTTCTTC; cdr3_aa: CATSAIASGSNNEQFF
d_call: -; v_call: TRBV6-6; clone_size: -; j_call: TRBJ1-3; cdr3_nt: TGTGCCAGCAGCCGGAGGTCTGGAAACACCATATATTTT; cdr3_aa: CASSRRSGNTIYF
d_call: TRBD2; v_call: TRBV19; clone_size: -; j_call: TRBJ2-2; cdr3_nt: TGTGCCAGTAGTGCTAGCGGGGGGCCCACCGGGGAGCTGTTTTTT; cdr3_aa: CASSASGGPTGELFF
d_call: -; v_call: TRBV2; clone_size: -; j_call: TRBJ1-6; cdr3_nt: TGTGCCAGCAGATCGGAAGCGAATTCACCCCTCCACTTT; cdr3_aa: CASRSEANSPLHF
d_call: TRBD1; v_call: TRBV23-1; clone_size: -; j_call: TRBJ1-6; cdr3_nt: TGCGCCAGCAGTCAAGCCCATAAAACCGGGACAGACTTTTGTAATTCACCCCTCCACTTT; cdr3_aa: CASSQAHKTGTDFCNSPLHF
d_call: -; v_call: TRBV9; clone_size: -; j_call: TRBJ2-1; cdr3_nt: TGTGCCAGCAGCGTAGATGGCGGAGGGGGCTACAATGAGCAGTTCTTC; cdr3_aa: CASSVDGGGGYNEQFF
d_call: TRBD2; v_call: TRBV10-3; clone_size: -; j_call: TRBJ2-1; cdr3_nt: TGTGCCATCAGTGAGTTACCCCCACCTAGCGGCAACTACAATGAGCAGTTCTTC; cdr3_aa: CAISELPPPSGNYNEQFF
d_call: -; v_call: TRBV27; clone_size: -; j_call: TRBJ1-6; cdr3_nt: TGTGCCAGCCGATGGGGGTCCTCCTATAATTCACCCCTCCACTTT; cdr3_aa: CASRWGSSYNSPLHF
d_call: -; v_call: TRBV5-1; clone_size: few; j_call: TRBJ1-1; cdr3_nt: TGCGCCAGCGCAGAAAAATACAGGGAAAACACTGAAGCTTTCTTT; cdr3_aa: CASAEKYRENTEAFF
d_call: TRBD1; v_call: TRBV6-6; clone_size: -; j_call: TRBJ2-1; cdr3_nt: TGTGCCAGCAGTCGCGTGACAGGGGTCCCAACCTTCGCCTACAATGAGCAGTTCTTC; cdr3_aa: CASSRVTGVPTFAYNEQFF
d_call: -; v_call: TRBV19; clone_size: -; j_call: TRBJ2-7; cdr3_nt: TGTGCCAGTAGTATAGGCAGAGGGGGATACGAGCAGTACTTC; cdr3_aa: CASSIGRGGYEQYF
d_call: TRBD1; v_call: TRBV19; clone_size: -; j_call: TRBJ1-4; cdr3_nt: TGTGCCAGTAGTAGGGACAGGGAGGCATGGGTTGAAAAACTGTTTTTT; cdr3_aa: CASSRDREAWVEKLFF
d_call: -; v_call: TRBV9; clone_size: many; j_call: TRBJ1-2; cdr3_nt: TGTGCCAGCAACCGTGACGGCCGGGGTGGCTACACCTTC; cdr3_aa: CASNRDGRGGYTF
d_call: -; v_call: TRBV9; clone_size: -; j_call: TRBJ1-6; cdr3_nt: TGTGCCAGCAGCGTAGTAGATTCACCCCTCCACTTT; cdr3_aa: CASSVVDSPLHF
d_call: -; v_call: TRBV11-3; clone_size: -; j_call: TRBJ2-1; cdr3_nt: TGTGCCAGCAGCTTAGAGGGTCGGGTAGCTGGGCACAATGAGCAGTTCTTC; cdr3_aa: CASSLEGRVAGHNEQFF
d_call: -; v_call: TRBV9; clone_size: -; j_call: TRBJ2-1; cdr3_nt: TGTGCCAGCAGCGCTGCGGCCAGCGTGACTGAGCAGTTCTTC; cdr3_aa: CASSAAASVTEQFF
d_call: TRBD2; v_call: TRBV27; clone_size: -; j_call: TRBJ2-3; cdr3_nt: TGTGCCAGCAGTTTCCTCCGACTAGCGGGGGGGCCAGATACGCAGTATTTT; cdr3_aa: CASSFLRLAGGPDTQYF
d_call: -; v_call: TRBV11-2; clone_size: once; j_call: TRBJ1-6; cdr3_nt: TGTGCCAGCAGCCTGGGACGGCTAAATTCACCCCTCCACTTT; cdr3_aa: CASSLGRLNSPLHF
d_call: TRBD1; v_call: TRBV29-1; clone_size: -; j_call: TRBJ2-7; cdr3_nt: TGCAGCGTTGGCCTCAGGGGGTTCGAGCAGTACTTC; cdr3_aa: CSVGLRGFEQYF
d_call: -; v_call: TRBV11-3; clone_size: -; j_call: TRBJ1-5; cdr3_nt: TGTGCCAGCAGCCCGGGAGGGAGCAATCAGCCCCAGCATTTT; cdr3_aa: CASSPGGSNQPQHF
d_call: -; v_call: TRBV2; clone_size: few; j_call: TRBJ2-2; cdr3_nt: TGTGCCAGCAGAGGACAGGGGGAGCTGTTTTTT; cdr3_aa: CASRGQGELFF
d_call: -; v_call: TRBV6-5; clone_size: -; j_call: TRBJ1-1; cdr3_nt: TGTGCCAGCAGTCTCGGACGGGGACCCGGGGAAGCTTTCTTT; cdr3_aa: CASSLGRGPGEAFF
d_call: -; v_call: TRBV2; clone_size: -; j_call: TRBJ2-7; cdr3_nt: TGTGCCAGCAGCCGGGCCCAAGGGTACGAGCAGTACTTC; cdr3_aa: CASSRAQGYEQYF
d_call: -; v_call: TRBV28; clone_size: -; j_call: TRBJ1-6; cdr3_nt: TGTGCCAGCAGTTTATTGCGGCCCTCACTTACGGGGTATAATTCACCCCTCCACTTT; cdr3_aa: CASSLLRPSLTGYNSPLHF
d_call: -; v_call: TRBV27; clone_size: -; j_call: TRBJ1-1; cdr3_nt: TGTGCCAGCAGTTTATTTAGTAGGCAGGGGATGAACACTGAAGCTTTCTTT; cdr3_aa: CASSLFSRQGMNTEAFF
d_call: TRBD1; v_call: TRBV30; clone_size: -; j_call: TRBJ1-4; cdr3_nt: TGTGCCTGGAGTGGACAGGGATGGGAAAAACTGTTTTTT; cdr3_aa: CAWSGQGWEKLFF
d_call: -; v_call: TRBV6-5; clone_size: -; j_call: TRBJ2-1; cdr3_nt: TGTGCCAGCATAGGTCGCAATGAGCAGTTCTTC; cdr3_aa: CASIGRNEQFF
d_call: TRBD1; v_call: TRBV12-3/TRBV12-4; clone_size: -; j_call: TRBJ1-6; cdr3_nt: TGTGCCAGCAGTTGGGGGACAGCTTCACCCCTCCACTTT; cdr3_aa: CASSWGTASPLHF
d_call: -; v_call: TRBV28; clone_size: -; j_call: TRBJ2-5; cdr3_nt: TGTGCCAGCAGTTTAGCCCTTAACCAAGAGACCCAGTACTTC; cdr3_aa: CASSLALNQETQYF
d_call: -; v_call: TRBV7-8; clone_size: few; j_call: TRBJ1-4; cdr3_nt: TGTGCCAGCAGCTTCGGTGGAGGAAAGGGGGAAAAACTGTTTTTT; cdr3_aa: CASSFGGGKGEKLFF
d_call: -; v_call: TRBV7-9; clone_size: -; j_call: TRBJ2-1; cdr3_nt: TGTGCCAGCAGCTTAATGAACAGGGAGATATCCTACAATGAGCAGTTCTTC; cdr3_aa: CASSLMNREISYNEQFF
d_call: -; v_call: TRBV5-1; clone_size: few; j_call: TRBJ1-2; cdr3_nt: TGCGCCAGCAGCTTGAATCAGGGTCCCTACACCTTC; cdr3_aa: CASSLNQGPYTF
d_call: -; v_call: TRBV28; clone_size: -; j_call: TRBJ1-1; cdr3_nt: TGTGCCAGCAGTTTAACAGGCCTGATACCGGAAGCTTTCTTT; cdr3_aa: CASSLTGLIPEAFF
d_call: -; v_call: TRBV16; clone_size: -; j_call: TRBJ1-5; cdr3_nt: TGTGCCAGCAGCCAATCGGGGGGGATACATCAGCCCCAGCATTTT; cdr3_aa: CASSQSGGIHQPQHF
d_call: -; v_call: TRBV5-1; clone_size: -; j_call: TRBJ2-2; cdr3_nt: TGCGCCAGCAGCTTAACAACCTACACCGGGGAGCTGTTTTTT; cdr3_aa: CASSLTTYTGELFF
d_call: -; v_call: TRBV2; clone_size: -; j_call: TRBJ1-1; cdr3_nt: TGTGCCAGCAGTGAAGGAAGAGCTAACACTGAAGCTTTCTTT; cdr3_aa: CASSEGRANTEAFF
d_call: -; v_call: TRBV7-8; clone_size: -; j_call: TRBJ1-1; cdr3_nt: TGTGCCAGCAGCTTAGTGGGGGCTCGGAACACTGAAGCTTTCTTT; cdr3_aa: CASSLVGARNTEAFF
d_call: -; v_call: TRBV5-8; clone_size: -; j_call: TRBJ1-1; cdr3_nt: TGTGCCAGCAGCTCCTGGGACCAGAACACTGAAGCTTTCTTT; cdr3_aa: CASSSWDQNTEAFF
d_call: -; v_call: TRBV5-1; clone_size: -; j_call: TRBJ2-3; cdr3_nt: TGCGCCAGCAGCTTGGGGGGTGTTGGCACAGATACGCAGTATTTT; cdr3_aa: CASSLGGVGTDTQYF
d_call: -; v_call: TRBV6-5; clone_size: -; j_call: TRBJ1-1; cdr3_nt: TGTGCCAGCGGGAGCCAGGCGAGCACTGAAGCTTTCTTT; cdr3_aa: CASGSQASTEAFF
d_call: -; v_call: TRBV28; clone_size: once; j_call: TRBJ1-2; cdr3_nt: TGTGCCAGCAGTCCCGATGGAATCATGGGCTACACCTTC; cdr3_aa: CASSPDGIMGYTF
d_call: -; v_call: TRBV6-1; clone_size: -; j_call: TRBJ1-3; cdr3_nt: TGTGCCAGCAGTGCCCTACCCCAGGGGATTTCCGGAAACACCATATATTTT; cdr3_aa: CASSALPQGISGNTIYF
d_call: -; v_call: TRBV2; clone_size: -; j_call: TRBJ1-5; cdr3_nt: TGTGCCAGCACCTTGACAGGTTTAGATCAGCCCCAGCATTTT; cdr3_aa: CASTLTGLDQPQHF
d_call: TRBD1; v_call: TRBV19; clone_size: -; j_call: TRBJ1-5; cdr3_nt: TGTGCCAGTAGTATCGGGACAGAAGGGGGTCAGCCCCAGCATTTT; cdr3_aa: CASSIGTEGGQPQHF
d_call: -; v_call: TRBV5-4; clone_size: -; j_call: TRBJ1-5; cdr3_nt: TGTGCCAGCAGCATCGACAGCAATCAGCCCCAGCATTTT; cdr3_aa: CASSIDSNQPQHF
d_call: TRBD2; v_call: TRBV29-1; clone_size: -; j_call: TRBJ2-1; cdr3_nt: TGCAGCGTTGAAGATGGGGGGGATGAGCAGTTCTTC; cdr3_aa: CSVEDGGDEQFF
d_call: -; v_call: TRBV19; clone_size: -; j_call: TRBJ1-2; cdr3_nt: TGTGCCAGTAGTATAGGGGCAGACTATGGCTACACCTTC; cdr3_aa: CASSIGADYGYTF
d_call: -; v_call: TRBV10-1; clone_size: few; j_call: TRBJ2-1; cdr3_nt: TGCGCCAGCAGTGAGTCGTCCGAGGCCAACAATGAGCAGTTCTTC; cdr3_aa: CASSESSEANNEQFF